Reported below is one TCR beta chain. Its antigen is as yet unknown. The CDR3 is 13 residues long. The germline CDR1 and CDR2 sequences are LGHNA and YSLEER. Trimming cost V 5 bases and J 5 bases, with 12 bases left between them. TCRdb re-analysed the RACE reads in MiXCR, keeping a single row per CDR3 protein. The data contain about 64,000 distinct CDR3 sequences, approximately 10% of them singletons. Time point meaning: patch test 3, about 24 weeks after DPC sensitization. The treatment: therapeutic diphenylcyclopropenone sensitization with weekly scalp DPC. This record belongs to a study of human T cells and chemical hapten exposure. General study findings and limits: There was no change with DPC sensitization in TCRs above 1 in 1000 frequency. PT1 expanded TCR counts and patch test score were linked, and their correlation was positive. Expanded TCRs formed significantly more large CDR3 similarity clusters than controls.

This TCR derives from a woman under 40 with alopecia areata. Some clones in this sample may be carry-over from other donors' samples. Sequences were derived from whole blood, sampled in connection with sensitization to the hapten diphenylcyclopropenone (DPC). The J gene is TRBJ1-2, the V gene TRBV4-3, with a weak D call TRBD1 (5 bases). CDR3 sequence: CASSVQVEYGYTF. CDR3 in DNA: TGCGCCAGCAGCGTACAGGTAGAGTATGGCTACACCTTC.